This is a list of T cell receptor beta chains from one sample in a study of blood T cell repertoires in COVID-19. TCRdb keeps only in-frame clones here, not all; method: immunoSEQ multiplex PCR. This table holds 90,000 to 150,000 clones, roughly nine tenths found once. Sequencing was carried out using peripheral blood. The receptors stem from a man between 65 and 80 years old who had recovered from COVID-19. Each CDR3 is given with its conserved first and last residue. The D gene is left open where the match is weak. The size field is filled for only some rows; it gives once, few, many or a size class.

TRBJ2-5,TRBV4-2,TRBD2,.,TGTGCCAGCAGCCCGCGGACTAGCGGGAGGTCTCGAGAGACCCAGTACTTC,CASSPRTSGRSRETQYF
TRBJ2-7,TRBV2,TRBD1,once,TGTGCCAGCAGTGAACTGGGACAGGGGGCGGTCGAGCAGTACTTC,CASSELGQGAVEQYF
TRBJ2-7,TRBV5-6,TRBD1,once,TGTGCCAGCTCTTCGACAGGGGGCTTTTACGAGCAGTACTTC,CASSSTGGFYEQYF
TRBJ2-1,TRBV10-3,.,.,TGTGCCATCAGTGAGTTGGCGGCGCGAGGGTACAATGAGCAGTTCTTC,CAISELAARGYNEQFF
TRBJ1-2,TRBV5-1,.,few,TGCGCCAGCAGCCCCGGGGGAAATCGAGGCTATGGCTACACCTTC,CASSPGGNRGYGYTF
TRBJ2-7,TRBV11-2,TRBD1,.,TGTGCCAGCAGCTTGGGACAGGGTTCTTGGGAGCAGTACTTC,CASSLGQGSWEQYF
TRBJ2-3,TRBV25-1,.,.,TGTGCCAGCACGCGGGGCCTAGACGTGTATACGCAGTATTTT,CASTRGLDVYTQYF
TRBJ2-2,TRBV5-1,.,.,TGCGCCAGCAGCCCAGGCCCGGGAGTCGCCGGGGAGCTGTTTTTT,CASSPGPGVAGELFF
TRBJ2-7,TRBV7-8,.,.,TGTGCCAGCAGCAGGGACTCGAAAAACTACGAGCAGTACTTC,CASSRDSKNYEQYF
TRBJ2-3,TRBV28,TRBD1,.,TGTGCCAGCAGTTCCGGACAGGGGGTCGATACGCAGTATTTT,CASSSGQGVDTQYF
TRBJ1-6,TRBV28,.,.,TGTGCCAGCAACCTCCTCAGGGCCAGCTCCTATAATTCACCCCTCCACTTT,CASNLLRASSYNSPLHF
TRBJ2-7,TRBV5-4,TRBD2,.,TGTGCCAGCAGCTTGGCCGGGGGGACGGAATACGAGCAGTACTTC,CASSLAGGTEYEQYF
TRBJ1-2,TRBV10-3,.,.,TGTGCCACCCGTCCGGGCAACACCCCGGGGGGCTATGGCTACACCTTC,CATRPGNTPGGYGYTF
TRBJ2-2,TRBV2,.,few,TGTGCCAGCAGTGAATTTGGGGACTCCTCGGGGGAGCTGTTTTTT,CASSEFGDSSGELFF
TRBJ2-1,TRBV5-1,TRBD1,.,TGCGCCAGCAGACAGGGGGCGGATAGAAATGAGCAGTTCTTC,CASRQGADRNEQFF
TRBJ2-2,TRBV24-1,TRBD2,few,TGTGCCACCAGTGATTCGCCGGGACTAGCGGGGGGCCAGGCGAACACCGGGGAGCTGTTTTTT,CATSDSPGLAGGQANTGELFF
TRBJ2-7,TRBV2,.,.,TGTGCCAGCAGTGAAGCCGGCTACGAGCAGTACTTC,CASSEAGYEQYF
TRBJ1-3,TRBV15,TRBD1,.,TGTGCCACCAGCATCTCCAGGGGGCTCGGAAACACCATATATTTT,CATSISRGLGNTIYF
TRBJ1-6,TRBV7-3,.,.,TGTGCCAGCAGCCTACTCCGGAAGGGGAATTCACCCCTCCACTTT,CASSLLRKGNSPLHF
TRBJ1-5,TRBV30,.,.,TGTGCCTGGAGTGTCCTTCAGGGAAGGGAACAGCCCCAGCATTTT,CAWSVLQGREQPQHF
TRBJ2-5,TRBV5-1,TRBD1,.,TGCGCCAGCAGCTTTACAGGGGACCAAGAGACCCAGTACTTC,CASSFTGDQETQYF
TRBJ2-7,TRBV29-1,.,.,TGCAGCGTTGATTCAGGGATCCACGAGCAGTACTTC,CSVDSGIHEQYF